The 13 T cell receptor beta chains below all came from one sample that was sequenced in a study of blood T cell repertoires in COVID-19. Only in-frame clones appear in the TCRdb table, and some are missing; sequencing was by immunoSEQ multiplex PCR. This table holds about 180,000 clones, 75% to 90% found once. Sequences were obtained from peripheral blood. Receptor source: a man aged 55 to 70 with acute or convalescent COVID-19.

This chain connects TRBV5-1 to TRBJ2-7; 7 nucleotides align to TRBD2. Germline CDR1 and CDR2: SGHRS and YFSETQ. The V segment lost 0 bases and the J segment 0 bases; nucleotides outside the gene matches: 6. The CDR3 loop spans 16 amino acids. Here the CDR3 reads CASSLEWTGGSYEQYF. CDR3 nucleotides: TGCGCCAGCAGCTTGGAGTGGACGGGGGGCTCCTACGAGCAGTACTTC.

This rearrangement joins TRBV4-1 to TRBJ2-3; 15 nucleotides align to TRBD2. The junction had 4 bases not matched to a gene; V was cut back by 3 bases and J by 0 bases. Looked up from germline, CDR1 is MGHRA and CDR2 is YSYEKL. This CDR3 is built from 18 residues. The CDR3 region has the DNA TGCGCCAGCAGCCACGGGACTAGCGGGAGGACCAGCACAGATACGCAGTATTTT. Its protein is CASSHGTSGRTSTDTQYF.

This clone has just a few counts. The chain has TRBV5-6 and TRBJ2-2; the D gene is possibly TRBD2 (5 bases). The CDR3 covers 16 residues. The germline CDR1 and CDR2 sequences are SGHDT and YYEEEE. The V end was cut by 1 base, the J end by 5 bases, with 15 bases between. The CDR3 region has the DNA TGTGCCAGCAGCTTGTCGAGGGCCCTTTATACCGGGGAGCTGTTTTTT. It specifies CASSLSRALYTGELFF.

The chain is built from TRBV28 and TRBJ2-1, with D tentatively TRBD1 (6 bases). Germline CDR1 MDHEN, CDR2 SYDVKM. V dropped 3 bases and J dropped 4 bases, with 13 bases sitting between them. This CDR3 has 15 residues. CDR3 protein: CASSFRETGYNEQFF. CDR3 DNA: TGTGCCAGCAGTTTTAGGGAGACAGGTTACAATGAGCAGTTCTTC.

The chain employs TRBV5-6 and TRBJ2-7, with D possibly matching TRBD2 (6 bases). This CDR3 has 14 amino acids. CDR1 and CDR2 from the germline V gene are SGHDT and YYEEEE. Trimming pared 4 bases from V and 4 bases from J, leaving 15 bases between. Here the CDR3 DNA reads TGTGCCAGCAGCGGGTGGCTAGCGCCGTACGAGCAGTACTTC. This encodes CASSGWLAPYEQYF.

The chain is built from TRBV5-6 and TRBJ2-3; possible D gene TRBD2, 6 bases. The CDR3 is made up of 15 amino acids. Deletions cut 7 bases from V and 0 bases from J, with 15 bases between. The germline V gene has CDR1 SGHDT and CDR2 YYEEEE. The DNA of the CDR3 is TGTGCCAGCCATGGGGTGGGGACTAGCACAGATACGCAGTATTTT. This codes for CASHGVGTSTDTQYF.

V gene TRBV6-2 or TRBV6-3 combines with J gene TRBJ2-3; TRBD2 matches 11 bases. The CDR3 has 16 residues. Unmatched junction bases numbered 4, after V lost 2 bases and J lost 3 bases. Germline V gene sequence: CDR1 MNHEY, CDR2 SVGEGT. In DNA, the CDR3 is TGTGCCAGCAGTTACATAGCGGGAGGGGGAACAGATACGCAGTATTTT. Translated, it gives CASSYIAGGGTDTQYF.

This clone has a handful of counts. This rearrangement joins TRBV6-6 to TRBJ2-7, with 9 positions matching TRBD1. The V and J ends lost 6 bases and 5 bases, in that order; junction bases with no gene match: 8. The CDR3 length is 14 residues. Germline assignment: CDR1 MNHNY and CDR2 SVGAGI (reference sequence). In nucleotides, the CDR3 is TGTGCCAGCAGGGAGGGGACAGGGCGGCACGAGCAGTACTTC. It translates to CASREGTGRHEQYF.

This chain's CDR3 is CASSSNEDRPRAQYF. The CDR3 coding sequence is TGTGCCAGCAGTTCCAACGAGGACAGGCCCAGGGCCCAGTACTTC. The chain uses TRBV27 and TRBJ2-5; 7 bases are a match to TRBD1. Germline CDR1 is MNHEY and CDR2 is SMNVEV (reference sequence). The CDR3 length is 15 residues. V trimming: 4 bases; J trimming: 9 bases; junction bases outside the gene matches: 14.

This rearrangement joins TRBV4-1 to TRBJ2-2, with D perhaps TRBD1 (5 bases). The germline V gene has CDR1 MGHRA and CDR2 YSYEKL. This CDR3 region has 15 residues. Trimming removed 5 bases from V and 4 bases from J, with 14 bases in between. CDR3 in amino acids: CASSVAPRGTGELFF. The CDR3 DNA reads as TGCGCCAGCAGCGTTGCCCCAAGGGGCACCGGGGAGCTGTTTTTT.

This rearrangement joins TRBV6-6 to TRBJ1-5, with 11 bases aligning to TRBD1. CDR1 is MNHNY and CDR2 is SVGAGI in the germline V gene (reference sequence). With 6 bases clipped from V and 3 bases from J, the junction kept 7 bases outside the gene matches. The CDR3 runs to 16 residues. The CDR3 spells CASRHGQGAINQPQHF. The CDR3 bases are TGTGCCAGCAGACACGGACAGGGGGCTATCAATCAGCCCCAGCATTTT.

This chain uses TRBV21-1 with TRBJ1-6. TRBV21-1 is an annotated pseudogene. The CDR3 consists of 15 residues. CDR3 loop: CATPDSSSYNSPLHF. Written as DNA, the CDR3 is TGTGCCACCCCTGACTCTAGCTCCTATAATTCACCCCTCCACTTT.

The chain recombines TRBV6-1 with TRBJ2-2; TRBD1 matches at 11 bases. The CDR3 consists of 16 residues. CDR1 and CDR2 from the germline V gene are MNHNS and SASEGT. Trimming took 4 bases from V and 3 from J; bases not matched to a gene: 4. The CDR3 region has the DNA TGTGCCAGCAGTGCGGACAGGGGGCCCTACACCGGGGAGCTGTTTTTT. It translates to CASSADRGPYTGELFF.